Each of the 27 T cell receptor beta chains below was sequenced from the same sample in a study of T cells in Graves' hyperthyroidism and ophthalmopathy. TCR beta CDR3 region amplification was performed from RNA transcripts. Primed by the HTBI set, a first-round RT-PCR was run on the TCR CDR3. TCRdb re-analysed the multiplex PCR reads in MiXCR, keeping a single row per CDR3 protein. The table includes 350,000 or so distinct CDR3 sequences, over 15% detected once. Sequenced sample: blood. The origin of the receptors is a woman aged 45-59 years with Graves' hyperthyroidism.

This clonotype has ten or more counts. The chain recombines TRBV6-1 with TRBJ2-1; 11 bases align to TRBD2. The J segment lost 7 bases and the V segment lost 6 bases, leaving 14 bases of the junction unmatched. This CDR3 spans 17 amino acids. Germline lookup yields CDR1 MNHNS and CDR2 SASEGT. The CDR3 DNA reads as TGTGCCAGCAGCCCTCCTGGGGGACTAGCGGTAGGGAATGAGCAGTTCTTC. Residues: CASSPPGGLAVGNEQFF.

This clonotype came up a few times. The rearrangement joins TRBV29-1 to TRBJ2-5; no definite D call. Germline CDR1 reads SQVTM; CDR2 reads ANQGSEA. The CDR3 contains 14 residues. V was shortened by 2 bases and J by 5 bases, with 15 bases between the two germline ends. The DNA for the CDR3 is TGCAGCGTTGAATCGGTACTCAGGTGGGAGACCCAGTACTTC. Amino acids: CSVESVLRWETQYF.

This clonotype came up many times. The J gene is TRBJ2-1, the V gene TRBV12-3 or TRBV12-4; 12 bases align to TRBD2. V was pared by 4 bases and J by 3 bases, with 4 bases of the junction left unmatched. The CDR3 is 16 amino acids. For the CDR3, the DNA is TGTGCCAGCAGTTCAACTAGCGGGGGGTACTACAATGAGCAGTTCTTC. Protein sequence: CASSSTSGGYYNEQFF.

The rearrangement uses TRBV6-6 and TRBJ2-7; D might be TRBD1 (5 bases). This CDR3 spans 14 amino acids. Germline V gives CDR1 MNHNY, CDR2 SVGAGI (reference sequence). With 0 bases removed from V and 1 base from J, the gap between germline ends came to 7 bases. CDR3 nucleotide sequence: TGTGCCAGCAGTTACTCGCCAGGGTCCTACGAGCAGTACTTC. Its translation: CASSYSPGSYEQYF.

This clonotype was counted at least ten times. This rearrangement joins TRBV28 to TRBJ2-3; D gene unclear. CDR1 and CDR2 from the germline V gene are MDHEN and SYDVKM. CDR3 length equals 13 residues. V dropped 3 bases and J dropped 0 bases, with 4 bases sitting between them. The CDR3 DNA sequence: TGTGCCAGCAGTTTGATCAGCACAGATACGCAGTATTTT. Protein sequence: CASSLISTDTQYF.

This clonotype has ten or more counts. The CDR3 DNA sequence: TGCAGCGGAATAGACAGGGGGCGCGAGAACACCGGGGAGCTGTTTTTT. Encoded protein: CSGIDRGRENTGELFF. The chain is built from TRBV29-1 and TRBJ2-2; TRBD1 matches at 10 bases. Germline V gene sequence: CDR1 SQVTM, CDR2 ANQGSEA. Losses at the gene ends were 7 bases for V and 1 base for J; bases not matched to a gene: 9. The CDR3 runs to 16 residues.

This clonotype has a count of ten or more. This chain connects TRBV20-1 to TRBJ2-7, with TRBD2 identical over 12 bases. CDR1 DFQATT and CDR2 SNEGSKA come from the germline V gene (reference sequence). V lost 2 bases and J lost 2; bases outside the gene matches: 10. The CDR3 contains 17 residues. CDR3 protein: CSARPPGLAGSTYEQYV. The CDR3, as DNA: TGCAGTGCTAGACCCCCAGGACTAGCGGGGAGCACCTACGAGCAGTACGTC.

V gene TRBV7-3 combines with J gene TRBJ1-1, with D hard to call. Germline values: CDR1 SGHTA, CDR2 FQGTGA. The CDR3 is made up of 14 amino acids. V lost 4 bases, J lost 2 bases, and 11 bases lay in between. The chain's CDR3 is CASSSSGENTEAFF. The CDR3 coding sequence is TGTGCCAGCAGCTCATCCGGGGAAAACACTGAAGCTTTCTTT.

This clonotype has at least ten counts. The CDR3 region is CASRDDVWASARSETQYF. In DNA form, the CDR3 reads TGTGCCAGCAGAGACGATGTTTGGGCTTCGGCCAGGTCAGAGACCCAGTACTTC. The J gene is TRBJ2-5, the V gene TRBV6-1; no definite D call. This CDR3 spans 18 amino acids. V lost 6 bases and J 4 bases, leaving 27 bases between the germline ends. Germline CDR1 and CDR2: MNHNS and SASEGT.

This clonotype was seen only a few times. The rearrangement joins TRBV28 to TRBJ2-5; 10 bases fit TRBD2. This CDR3 has 19 residues. The germline gives CDR1 MDHEN, CDR2 SYDVKM. V trimming: 3 bases; J trimming: 5 bases; junction bases outside the gene matches: 18. In DNA form, the CDR3 reads TGTGCCAGCAGTTTCCCGCATTTTGACTATAGCGGGAGGCTCGAGACCCAGTACTTC. Residues: CASSFPHFDYSGRLETQYF.

In its sample, this clonotype was seen many times. The chain combines TRBV6-5 with TRBJ1-1, with 7 bases aligning to TRBD1. Trimming took 2 bases from V and 5 from J; bases not matched to a gene: 8. Germline CDR1 MNHEY, CDR2 SVGAGI. The CDR3 is made up of 15 amino acids. As DNA, the CDR3 is TGTGCCAGCAGTTACGGGATCCAGGGGGGGACTGAAGCTTTCTTT. It is translated as CASSYGIQGGTEAFF.

A note on this clonotype: The junction differs from germline at one of its ends, possibly a read error. The J gene is TRBJ2-3, the V gene TRBV6-6; D may be TRBD1 (5 bases). Germline CDR1 is MNHNY and CDR2 is SVGAGI (reference sequence). The CDR3 is 14 amino acids. CDR3: CASSYSTGTDTQYF. In DNA, the CDR3 is TGTGCCAGCAGCTACTCGACAGGCACAGATACGCAGTATTTT.

This clonotype was seen ten or more times. The chain combines TRBV28 with TRBJ1-4; D unresolved. The ends were cut back, 5 bases at V and 8 bases at J, with 15 bases in the middle. The CDR3 has 14 residues. Per the germline V gene, CDR1 is MDHEN and CDR2 is SYDVKM. The CDR3: CASSPSPGGEKLFF. The CDR3 DNA reads TGTGCCAGCAGTCCTAGCCCCGGAGGCGAAAAACTGTTTTTT.

V gene TRBV3-1 combines with J gene TRBJ2-2, with 12 nucleotides matching TRBD2. The CDR3 is 18 amino acids. V shed 3 bases, J shed 6 bases, and the junction held 11 bases outside the gene matches. Germline V CDR1 and CDR2: LGHDT, YNNKEL (reference sequence). The CDR3, as DNA: TGTGCCAGCAGCCACCGCGCCTCTAGCGGGGGGGAATCCGGGGAGCTGTTTTTT. This gives the protein CASSHRASSGGESGELFF.

This clonotype appeared many times. The chain employs TRBV11-2 and TRBJ2-2; 11 bases are a match to TRBD1. The CDR3 consists of 14 residues. Germline V gene lookup returns CDR1 SGHAT and CDR2 FQNNGV. V lost 8 bases, J lost 8 bases, and 7 bases stayed unmatched. CDR3 sequence: CASAGQGVSGELFF. DNA of the CDR3: TGTGCCAGCGCGGGACAGGGGGTTTCTGGGGAGCTGTTTTTT.

The chain joins TRBV6-2 or TRBV6-3 to TRBJ1-5; no clear D gene. V was cut by 0 bases and J by 1 base, with 10 bases left in between. In germline, CDR1 is MNHEY, CDR2 SVGEGT. The CDR3 has 16 residues. Here the CDR3 reads CASSYSAGGSNQPQHF. The CDR3, as DNA: TGTGCCAGCAGTTACTCAGCAGGTGGAAGCAATCAGCCCCAGCATTTT.

The chain joins TRBV2 to TRBJ2-6; no clear D. CDR1 is SNHLY, CDR2 FYNNEI, per germline. CDR3 length: 13 amino acids. V lost 7 bases to trimming and J lost 2 bases, with 6 bases between them. CDR3 DNA sequence: TGTGCCAGCAAACAGACTGGGGCCAACGTCCTGACTTTC. Translating gives CASKQTGANVLTF.

Concerning this clonotype: The germline gene is not matched at one end of the junction; a read error may be the cause. The chain uses TRBV12-3 or TRBV12-4 and TRBJ2-5, with 8 positions matching TRBD2. The CDR3 runs 15 residues. This CDR3 reads CASSLPSGGQGTQYF. The CDR3, as DNA: TGTGCCAGCAGTCTCCCCAGCGGGGGACAAGGGACCCAGTACTTC.

This clonotype was counted ten times or more. The chain uses TRBV3-1 and TRBJ1-5; D is possibly TRBD1 (5 bases). Trimming took 1 base from V and 11 from J, leaving 12 bases between them. The CDR3 contains 13 residues. Germline CDR1 LGHDT, CDR2 YNNKEL (reference sequence). The CDR3 region has the DNA TGTGCCAGCAGCCAAGGGACGCAGGGATCCCAGCATTTT. This codes for CASSQGTQGSQHF.

Many counts were recorded for this clonotype. The chain has TRBV11-2 and TRBJ2-1; 10 nucleotides match TRBD2. CDR3 length: 17 residues. The V gene's germline CDR1 is SGHAT and CDR2 FQNNGV. After removal of 5 bases from V and 3 bases from J, the junction contained 10 bases not matched to a gene. CDR3 nucleotides: TGTGCCAGCAGCATTAAGCTCGGGACTAGCGTCTACAATGAGCAGTTCTTC. The encoded protein is CASSIKLGTSVYNEQFF.

The rearrangement uses TRBV24-1 and TRBJ1-3; 7 bases map to TRBD1. The V gene end was trimmed by 4 bases and the J gene end by 7 bases; junction bases not matched to a gene: 3. The CDR3 loop spans 13 amino acids. CDR1 KGHDR and CDR2 SFDVKD come from the germline V gene. The CDR3 loop reads CATSEGQPNTIYF. CDR3 sequence (DNA): TGTGCCACCAGTGAGGGACAGCCGAACACCATATATTTT.

This clonotype has ten or more counts. The chain recombines TRBV12-3 or TRBV12-4 with TRBJ1-1; no reliable D call. The V and J ends lost 1 base and 6 bases respectively, with 9 bases between them. The length of the CDR3 is 13 residues. The CDR3 region is CASSLELAAEAFF. CDR3 sequence (DNA): TGTGCCAGCAGTTTAGAGTTGGCCGCTGAAGCTTTCTTT.

V gene TRBV7-2 combines with J gene TRBJ1-1, with a tentative D call TRBD1 (5 bases). Per germline, CDR1 SGHTA and CDR2 FQGNSA. V lost 5 bases, J lost 3 bases, and 16 bases lay in between. The CDR3 runs to 15 residues. CDR3 protein: CASSTRDLLDTEAFF. CDR3 bases: TGTGCCAGCAGCACTCGGGACCTCTTGGACACTGAAGCTTTCTTT.

J is TRBJ2-1 and V is TRBV5-1; D is uncertain. Germline V lookup: CDR1 SGHRS, CDR2 YFSETQ. Trimming pared 0 bases from V and 6 bases from J, leaving 16 bases between. The CDR3 is 16 residues long. The CDR3 here is CASSLGLRWVSNEQFF. CDR3 nucleotide sequence: TGCGCCAGCAGCTTGGGATTACGTTGGGTTAGCAATGAGCAGTTCTTC.

The genes are TRBV10-3 and TRBJ2-1; D gene unclear. V was trimmed by 4 bases and J by 9 bases, leaving 7 bases between them. There are 11 residues in the CDR3. Germline values: CDR1 ENHRY, CDR2 SYGVKD. CDR3 in amino acids: CAISVTGEQFF. The CDR3 bases are TGTGCCATCAGTGTTACGGGTGAGCAGTTCTTC.

This clonotype was counted ten times or more. This chain connects TRBV6-1 to TRBJ1-1; a possible D gene is TRBD1 (6 bases). The germline CDR1 and CDR2 sequences are MNHNS and SASEGT. The V end was cut by 4 bases, the J end by 1 base, with 13 bases between. The CDR3 contains 15 residues. CDR3 coding DNA: TGTGCCAGCAGTGGACAGGCCCGCGCGAACACTGAAGCTTTCTTT. It yields the protein CASSGQARANTEAFF.

Ten or more counts support this clonotype. The CDR3 is CASTLRGRGYGYTF. As DNA, the CDR3 is TGTGCCAGCACGTTGCGGGGGCGCGGCTATGGCTACACCTTC. This chain connects TRBV12-3 or TRBV12-4 to TRBJ1-2, with a weak D call TRBD1 (6 bases). V was shortened by 7 bases and J by 4 bases, with 16 bases between the two germline ends. The CDR3 sequence is 14 residues long.